Each of the 21 T cell receptor beta chains below was sequenced from the same sample in a study of radiation and T cells in renal cell carcinoma. Time point specified: blood 4 weeks post-SBRT, at nephrectomy. Documented treatment: 15 Gy SBRT to primary tumor, nephrectomy 4 weeks later. TCRdb keeps only in-frame clones here, not all; method: immunoSEQ multiplex PCR. The top ten clones hold around 6.8% of a sample with tens of thousands of clones, more than 60% of them seen once. The specimen comprised blood, sampled from a patient whose treatment included radiotherapy and nephrectomy. The receptor source for this set is a man aged 55 to 69 with renal cell carcinoma.

This clone appeared many times. The CDR3 spells CASRETKLKGPPEAFF. The CDR3 DNA reads TGTGCCAGCAGGGAGACAAAACTAAAAGGTCCGCCTGAAGCTTTCTTT. The chain has TRBV2 and TRBJ1-1; D is unclear. V was cut by 6 bases and J by 6 bases, with 23 bases left in between. The CDR3 sequence is 16 residues long. Germline CDR1 is SNHLY and CDR2 is FYNNEI.

This clone was recorded once. The chain has TRBV11-2 and TRBJ2-2; 14 bases line up with TRBD2. Trimming took 6 bases from V and 4 from J; bases not matched to a gene: 10. This CDR3 has 18 residues. CDR1 is SGHAT, CDR2 FQNNGV, per germline. The CDR3 nucleotides read TGTGCCAGCAGACGCGCCGGGACTAGCGGGAGAGGCACCGGGGAGCTGTTTTTT. This encodes CASRRAGTSGRGTGELFF.

This chain connects TRBV4-3 to TRBJ1-6; D perhaps matches TRBD1 (6 bases). This CDR3 spans 18 amino acids. The V end was cut by 4 bases, the J end by 2 bases, with 18 bases between. Germline values: CDR1 LGHNA, CDR2 YSLEER. The CDR3 bases are TGCGCCAGCAGCCGTAATGAGTGGGGGGGCGCCTATAATTCACCCCTCCACTTT. Translated, it gives CASSRNEWGGAYNSPLHF.

The chain is built from TRBV7-2 and TRBJ1-2, with 8 bases aligning to TRBD1. The length of the CDR3 is 13 residues. The ends lost 5 bases at V and 7 bases at J; junction bases unmatched: 6. Per the germline V gene, CDR1 is SGHTA and CDR2 is FQGNSA. CDR3 amino acids: CASSRQGHSGYTF. The DNA for the CDR3 is TGTGCCAGCAGCCGACAGGGGCATTCTGGCTACACCTTC.

CDR3 bases: TGCGCCAGCAGCCAAGATGTGTGGGGAGGTGAAGCTTTCTTT. Its translation is CASSQDVWGGEAFF. The chain couples TRBV4-3 to TRBJ1-1, with no clear D. Germline V gives CDR1 LGHNA, CDR2 YSLEER. The CDR3 is 14 amino acids. V dropped 0 bases and J dropped 7 bases, with 12 bases sitting between them.

CDR3 loop: CATSRGTGVSPLHF. The CDR3 nucleotides are TGTGCCACCAGCAGGGGTACAGGGGTGTCACCCCTCCACTTT. V is TRBV15 and J is TRBJ1-6, with 7 bases fitting TRBD1. Losses at the gene ends were 3 bases for V and 10 bases for J; bases not matched to a gene: 6. Germline loops: CDR1 LNHNV, CDR2 YYDKDF (reference sequence). The CDR3 runs to 14 residues.

The chain employs TRBV7-6 and TRBJ2-1, with D possibly called TRBD1 or TRBD2 (5 bases each). CDR3 length: 17 residues. Germline values: CDR1 SGHVS, CDR2 FNYEAQ. Trimming left V 1 base short and J 5 bases short, with 18 bases between. The CDR3 DNA sequence: TGTGCCAGCAGCTTAGTTAGGGGTTTTGGGGACCACAATGAGCAGTTCTTC. Protein product: CASSLVRGFGDHNEQFF.

This clone was detected only a few times. V and J are TRBV18 and TRBJ1-2; D is unclear. The germline gives CDR1 KGHSH, CDR2 LQKENI. The CDR3 extends over 13 amino acids. V was clipped by 3 bases and J by 8 bases, with 13 bases between them. CDR3 nucleotides: TGTGCCAGCTCACCCTCTCTGGGATGGGGCTACACCTTC. The encoded protein is CASSPSLGWGYTF.

J is TRBJ1-5 and V is TRBV19; TRBD1 matches 7 bases. After removal of 4 bases from V and 3 bases from J, the junction contained 12 bases not matched to a gene. This CDR3 comprises 17 residues. Germline V gene sequence: CDR1 LNHDA, CDR2 SQIVND (reference sequence). DNA for the CDR3: TGTGCCAGTAGTAAGGGTGGGAGGGGGCGGAACAATCAGCCCCAGCATTTT. Residues: CASSKGGRGRNNQPQHF.

CDR3 sequence: CASSELKAVGLQETQYF. CDR3 sequence (DNA): TGTGCCAGCAGTGAATTGAAGGCAGTGGGCTTACAAGAGACCCAGTACTTC. The chain couples TRBV6-1 to TRBJ2-5; D is unclear. CDR1 is MNHNS and CDR2 is SASEGT in the germline V gene. This CDR3 has 17 residues. Trimming pared 2 bases from V and 2 bases from J, leaving 18 bases between.

This clone was detected only a few times. The genes are TRBV6-4 and TRBJ2-1; 11 nucleotides align to TRBD2. With V trimmed by 5 bases and J by 6 bases, 3 bases remained unmatched. The CDR3 has 14 amino acids. The germline gives CDR1 MRHNA, CDR2 SNTAGT. CDR3 residues: CASSLAGGFNEQFF. DNA for the CDR3: TGTGCCAGCAGTTTAGCGGGAGGGTTCAATGAGCAGTTCTTC.

This rearrangement joins TRBV4-1 to TRBJ1-4, with a possible D match to TRBD1 (6 bases). Germline V CDR1 and CDR2: MGHRA, YSYEKL. The CDR3 is 15 residues long. V lost 0 bases and J lost 6, with 11 bases in between. Here the CDR3 reads CASSQDSGVDEKLFF. The CDR3 DNA is TGCGCCAGCAGCCAAGATTCAGGGGTGGATGAAAAACTGTTTTTT.

The chain joins TRBV7-9 to TRBJ1-1; D perhaps matches TRBD1 (5 bases). This CDR3 is built from 16 residues. Germline CDR1 is SEHNR and CDR2 is FQNEAQ (reference sequence). V was shortened by 5 bases and J by 1 base, with 17 bases between the two germline ends. CDR3 in amino acids: CASSPGPQGRNTEAFF. CDR3 bases: TGTGCCAGCAGCCCGGGCCCCCAGGGTCGGAACACTGAAGCTTTCTTT.

The chain carries TRBV9 and TRBJ2-3; 14 bases are shared with TRBD2. This CDR3 has 18 residues. CDR1 is SGDLS and CDR2 is YYNGEE in the germline V gene. After removal of 0 bases from V and 4 bases from J, the junction contained 7 bases not matched to a gene. CDR3 coding DNA: TGTGCCAGCAGCGTAGCCTTCGGGACTAGCGGGAGAGCAGATACGCAGTATTTT. Translated: CASSVAFGTSGRADTQYF.

The rearrangement links TRBV5-1 to TRBJ1-3, with TRBD1 matching 9 bases. CDR3 length equals 15 residues. Trimming removed 6 bases from V and 4 bases from J; junction bases left unmatched: 8. Germline-derived CDR1 and CDR2 are SGHRS and YFSETQ. This chain's CDR3 is CASTQGQGYGNTIYF. CDR3 sequence (DNA): TGCGCCAGCACCCAGGGACAGGGTTACGGAAACACCATATATTTT.

This clone showed up just a few times. The V gene is TRBV5-1, the J gene TRBJ2-3, with D unresolved. Trimming stripped 1 base from V and 3 bases from J, with 6 bases between. Per the germline V gene, CDR1 is SGHRS and CDR2 is YFSETQ. The CDR3 consists of 13 residues. The CDR3 bases are TGCGCCAGCAGCTTGAAGGTGACAGATACGCAGTATTTT. This gives the protein CASSLKVTDTQYF.

The chain uses TRBV19 and TRBJ1-1; 12 nucleotides align to TRBD1. This CDR3 is built from 19 residues. V dropped 5 bases and J dropped 11; count of bases not matched to a gene: 24. Germline V gives CDR1 LNHDA, CDR2 SQIVND (reference sequence). The CDR3 region has the DNA TGTGCCAGTAGTTTCCGGGACAGGGGGCTCCTCGATCCACTTCGGGGGGCTTTCTTT. Translated, it gives CASSFRDRGLLDPLRGAFF.

In this sample, this clone turned up a few times. The CDR3 is CASSTGTGYYGYTF. In nucleotides, the CDR3 is TGTGCCAGCAGTACCGGGACAGGGTACTATGGCTACACCTTC. V is TRBV2 and J is TRBJ1-2; 9 bases are a match to TRBD1. The length of the CDR3 is 14 residues. The ends lost 5 bases at V and 3 bases at J; junction bases unmatched: 4. Germline loops: CDR1 SNHLY, CDR2 FYNNEI.

The chain has TRBV4-3 and TRBJ2-7; possibly TRBD2 for D (5 bases). The CDR3 totals 15 residues. CDR1 LGHNA and CDR2 YSLEER come from the germline V gene. V was trimmed by 0 bases and J by 3 bases, leaving 12 bases between them. CDR3 sequence (DNA): TGCGCCAGCAGCCAAGAGACTGGACTGAACTACGAGCAGTACTTC. Translated, it gives CASSQETGLNYEQYF.

This clone has a handful of counts. This rearrangement joins TRBV19 to TRBJ1-5; 7 bases map to TRBD1. V lost 3 bases to trimming and J lost 2 bases; unmatched junction nucleotides: 4. Germline CDR1 is LNHDA and CDR2 is SQIVND (reference sequence). CDR3 size: 15 residues. CDR3 region: CASSMTGKRNQPQHF. As DNA, the CDR3 is TGTGCCAGTAGTATGACAGGGAAACGCAATCAGCCCCAGCATTTT.

The rearrangement links TRBV10-3 to TRBJ1-1; 7 bases are a match to TRBD1. Losses at the gene ends were 4 bases for V and 7 bases for J; bases not matched to a gene: 3. The CDR3 runs to 12 residues. Germline V gene data show CDR1 as ENHRY and CDR2 as SYGVKD. Written as DNA, the CDR3 is TGTGCCATCAGTGGACAGGGATATGAAGCTTTCTTT. Its translation is CAISGQGYEAFF.